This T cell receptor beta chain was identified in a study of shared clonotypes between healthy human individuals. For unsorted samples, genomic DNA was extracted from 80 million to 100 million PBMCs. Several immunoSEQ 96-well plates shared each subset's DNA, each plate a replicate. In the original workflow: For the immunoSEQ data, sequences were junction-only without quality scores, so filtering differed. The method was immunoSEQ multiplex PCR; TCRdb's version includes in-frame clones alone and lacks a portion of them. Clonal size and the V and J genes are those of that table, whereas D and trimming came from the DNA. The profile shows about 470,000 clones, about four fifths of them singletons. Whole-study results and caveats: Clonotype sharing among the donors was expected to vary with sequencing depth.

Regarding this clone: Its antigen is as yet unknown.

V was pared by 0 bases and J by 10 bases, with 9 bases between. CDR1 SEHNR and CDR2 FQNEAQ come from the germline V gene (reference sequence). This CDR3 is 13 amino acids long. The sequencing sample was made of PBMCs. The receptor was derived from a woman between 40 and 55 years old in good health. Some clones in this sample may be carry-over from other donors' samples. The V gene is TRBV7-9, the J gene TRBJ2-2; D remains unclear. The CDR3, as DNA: TGTGCCAGCAGCTTAGCAGGCATTCCGGAGCTGTTTTTT. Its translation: CASSLAGIPELFF.